One sample yielded the 8 T cell receptor beta chains listed below, sequenced in a study of shared clonotypes between healthy human individuals. It was CD45RO-negative cells, positively selected for CCR7, that made up naive CD8 cells, with terminally differentiated effector memory CD45RA+ cells excluded. The assay was immunoSEQ multiplex PCR, and TCRdb's table has in-frame clones only and misses some. The sample yields around 2,000,000 clones, approximately 95% seen once. Material for sequencing was naive CD8+ T cells sorted from blood. These receptors all stem from a man between 18 and 29 years old in good health.

The V call is TRBV10-2, the J call TRBJ2-1; D gene uncertain. Germline V CDR1 and CDR2: WSHSY, SAAADI. There are 14 residues in the CDR3. The V end was cut by 2 bases, the J end by 10 bases, with 15 bases between. CDR3: CASSEGKTRAEQFF. CDR3 nucleotide sequence: TGCGCCAGCAGTGAGGGTAAGACCCGTGCCGAGCAGTTCTTC.

The rearrangement uses TRBV5-6 and TRBJ1-2, with D tentatively TRBD1 (6 bases). Between the trimmed V and J ends, which lost 0 bases and 2 bases, there was a span of 8 bases. CDR3 length equals 14 residues. Germline V gene data show CDR1 as SGHDT and CDR2 as YYEEEE. DNA for the CDR3: TGTGCCAGCAGCTTGGGGGACACGAACTATGGCTACACCTTC. Protein product: CASSLGDTNYGYTF.

J is TRBJ1-1 and V is TRBV5-1, with D hard to call. Trimming removed 4 bases from V and 2 bases from J, with 12 bases in between. CDR3 length: 14 residues. CDR1 is SGHRS, CDR2 YFSETQ, per germline. CDR3 nucleotide sequence: TGCGCCAGCAGCGATGGTGTGGGAAACACTGAAGCTTTCTTT. Amino acids: CASSDGVGNTEAFF.

The rearrangement links TRBV27 to TRBJ2-1, with TRBD2 matching over 8 bases. Per the germline V gene, CDR1 is MNHEY and CDR2 is SMNVEV (reference sequence). This CDR3 contains 16 residues. V gave up 5 bases and J gave up 2 bases; unmatched junction bases: 8. This chain's CDR3 is CASSPISGSAYNEQFF. DNA of the CDR3: TGTGCCAGCAGTCCAATAAGCGGGAGCGCCTACAATGAGCAGTTCTTC.

This chain joins TRBV14 and TRBJ2-5; the D gene is possibly TRBD1 (5 bases). The CDR3 totals 18 residues. The V end lost 0 bases, the J end lost 5 bases, and 22 bases lay between the germline ends. Germline values: CDR1 SGHDN, CDR2 FVKESK. The CDR3 region is CASSQEESRGRVAETQYF. CDR3 DNA: TGTGCCAGCAGCCAAGAGGAATCTAGGGGTCGGGTTGCTGAGACCCAGTACTTC.

The J gene is TRBJ1-1, the V gene TRBV9; a possible D gene is TRBD1 (6 bases). V gave up 0 bases and J gave up 5 bases, with 14 bases separating them. The CDR3 extends over 15 amino acids. Germline V CDR1 and CDR2: SGDLS, YYNGEE. The chain's CDR3 is CASSVGQGSRTEAFF. CDR3 DNA sequence: TGTGCCAGCAGCGTAGGGCAGGGGTCTAGGACTGAAGCTTTCTTT.

This chain connects TRBV6-1 to TRBJ1-1; D is ambiguous. CDR1 is MNHNS and CDR2 is SASEGT in the germline V gene. The CDR3 runs 14 residues. V was shortened by 7 bases and J by 1 base, with 13 bases between the two germline ends. CDR3 bases: TGTGCCAGCACCCGAGAGGGCAGGAACACTGAAGCTTTCTTT. This encodes CASTREGRNTEAFF.

The chain uses TRBV4-1 and TRBJ1-2; perhaps TRBD1 as D (6 bases). CDR3 size: 14 residues. Germline lookup yields CDR1 MGHRA and CDR2 YSYEKL. V was pared by 1 base and J by 8 bases, with 14 bases between. CDR3 residues: CASSQVTGAGGYTF. In DNA form, the CDR3 reads TGCGCCAGCAGCCAAGTGACAGGCGCCGGGGGCTACACCTTC.